This TCR beta chain was recorded in a study of T cell clonotyping in hematopoietic cell transplantation. Regarding the study as a whole: Without cell sorting, CD4 versus CD8 contributions remain unresolved. Higher Inverse Simpson Index values in graft donor and pretransplant recipient predicted broader posttransplant TCR diversity.

CDR3 length: 16 residues. J lost 4 bases, V lost 5 bases, and 8 bases had no gene match. Germline V gene data show CDR1 as SGHVS and CDR2 as FNYEAQ. Sequenced by immunoSEQ multiplex PCR; TCRdb stores in-frame clones only, minus some. The sample includes around 15,000 clones, around 90% of them seen just once. As to this clone: Its target is not known.

V and J are TRBV7-6 and TRBJ2-3, with 11 bases aligning to TRBD2. The sequencing sample was made of peripheral blood mononuclear cells. The sequence was collected from a man aged 35 to 55 in good health. Some clones in this sample may be carry-over from other donors' samples. The CDR3 sequence: CASSLRLAGNPDTQYF. The CDR3 coding sequence is TGTGCCAGCAGCCTCCGACTAGCGGGAAATCCAGATACGCAGTATTTT.